Listed below are T cell receptor beta chains from one sample, sequenced in a study of tumor-infiltrating lymphocytes in oesophageal squamous cell carcinoma. TCRdb recomputed calls from the PCR reads with MiXCR, one row per CDR3 protein. The sample holds some 12,000 distinct CDR3 sequences, about 60% seen once. The source material was esophageal tumor tissue. The receptors originated from a male donor with esophageal squamous cell carcinoma. The CDR3 runs from the conserved cysteine through the conserved F or W. D genes are given only for firm matches. Rows may omit the clone size; those that give it use once, few, many or a size class.

clone size	D gene	V gene	J gene	CDR3 DNA	CDR3 protein
.	.	TRBV6-1	TRBJ1-6	TGTGCCAGCAGTGAATTAGGGATTCGTAATTCACCCCTCCACTTT	CASSELGIRNSPLHF
.	TRBD2	TRBV7-2	TRBJ2-7	TGTGCCAGCAGCTTAGGCCTAGCGGGAAGGTTGGATACGCAGTACTTC	CASSLGLAGRLDTQYF
.	TRBD1	TRBV7-2	TRBJ2-7	TGTGCCAGCAGCTTGGACAGGGGGTACTACGAGCAGTACTTC	CASSLDRGYYEQYF
.	TRBD2	TRBV11-2	TRBJ2-3	TGTGCCAGCAGCCCTGGGACTAGCGGGTCCGGGGATACGCAGTATTTT	CASSPGTSGSGDTQYF
.	.	TRBV7-2	TRBJ1-4	TGTGCCAGCAGCTTGTCGGGGGTTGTTGAAAAACTGTTTTTT	CASSLSGVVEKLFF
.	TRBD2	TRBV7-8	TRBJ2-3	TGTGCCAGCAGCTTCCTTAGCGGGAGCCTTTACGAGCAGTATTTT	CASSFLSGSLYEQYF
.	TRBD2	TRBV7-9	TRBJ2-5	TGTGCCAGCAGCTCTATTCCGGGACTAGAAGAGCAGTACTTC	CASSSIPGLEEQYF
.	TRBD1	TRBV6-7	TRBJ2-7	TGTGCCAGCAGTTACGGACAGGGCGGCGGTGAGCAGTACTTC	CASSYGQGGGEQYF
few	.	TRBV7-2	TRBJ2-5	TGTGCCAGCAGCTTAGCGTATGCTACGAGGTCCCAGTACTTC	CASSLAYATRSQYF
once	.	TRBV2	TRBJ2-3	TGTGCCAGCAGTGACCGGGGGGCTCCGGCGGGTACGCAGTATTTT	CASSDRGAPAGTQYF
few	.	TRBV7-8	TRBJ2-5	TGTGCCAGCAGCTTAGGAGGTATGGGGCAGTACTTC	CASSLGGMGQYF
many	.	TRBV7-2	TRBJ1-2	TGTGCCAGCAGCTTAGGCGGAAACTATGGCTACACCTTC	CASSLGGNYGYTF
once	.	TRBV7-2	TRBJ2-1	TGTGCCAGCAGCGCATGGAAAGGGATTAATGAGCAGTTCTTC	CASSAWKGINEQFF
once	.	TRBV6-1	TRBJ1-1	TGTGCCAGTCGCTCGCGGGGTGGGTACACTGAAGCTTTCTTT	CASRSRGGYTEAFF
.	TRBD2	TRBV7-6	TRBJ2-3	TGTGCCAGCAGCCCTAAAGTGGGGGGGAACACCGGGGAGCTGTATTTT	CASSPKVGGNTGELYF
few	TRBD2	TRBV7-2	TRBJ2-7	TGTGCCAGCAGCTTAGCGCTGTCTAGCGGGAGTATAGGCTACGAGCAGTACTTC	CASSLALSSGSIGYEQYF
.	TRBD2	TRBV6-2/TRBV6-3	TRBJ2-1	TGTGCCAGCAGTTACCAGACTAGCGGTTACAATGAGCAGTTCTTC	CASSYQTSGYNEQFF
.	.	TRBV27	TRBJ1-1	TGTGCCAGCAACCCGGGGGGTCAAGGCACTGAAGCTTTCTTT	CASNPGGQGTEAFF
few	TRBD2	TRBV7-6	TRBJ2-7	TGTGCCAGCAGCCCGAAGACTAGCGGGGGGGTCTACGAGCAGTACTTC	CASSPKTSGGVYEQYF
.	TRBD2	TRBV7-9	TRBJ2-1	TGTGCCAGCAGAAAGGGACTAGCGGGAGACAATGAGCAGTTCTTC	CASRKGLAGDNEQFF
medium-sized	.	TRBV7-2	TRBJ2-5	TGTGCCAGCAGCTTAGATCGGGAGACCCAGTACTTC	CASSLDRETQYF
.	.	TRBV7-3	TRBJ2-1	TGTGCCAGCAGCCCCAGCGGTAGAGGGGTAGGGCAGTTCTTC	CASSPSGRGVGQFF
.	.	TRBV7-2	TRBJ2-3	TGTGCCAGCAGCTTAGGGATGCCGGTTGCGCAGTATTTT	CASSLGMPVAQYF
.	.	TRBV10-3	TRBJ2-6	TGTGCCATCAGTGAGCCCCGCGGGGGCGGCTCTGGGGCCAACGTCCTGACTTTC	CAISEPRGGGSGANVLTF